The clone carrying this TCR beta chain has only a few counts. Its target is unknown. TCRdb called the 5' RACE reads again in MiXCR, with one record for every CDR3 protein. In the table there are under 200,000 distinct CDR3 sequences, approximately 10% of which are singletons. Between the trimmed V and J ends, which lost 3 bases and 6 bases, there was a span of 10 bases. There are 13 residues in the CDR3. From germline, CDR1 is SGHRS and CDR2 YFSETQ. The data belong to a study of T-cell memory formation after mild COVID-19. The study's findings and limits: Several responding clones turned up in pre-infection memory, indicating that cross-reactive memory may have taken part.

The chain joins TRBV5-1 to TRBJ2-1, with D perhaps matching TRBD1 or TRBD2 (5 bases each). Sequencing used PBMCs or a T cell subset sorted from them (not recorded which). The receptor was derived from a man between 18 and 29 years old who had mild COVID-19 (a few samples of this study predate the infection). Cell type and time point are not known. CDR3 bases: TGCGCCAGCAGCTCGGGGCCGTCCAATGAGCAGTTCTTC. Translating it yields CASSSGPSNEQFF.